Included here is one T cell receptor beta chain sequence, with context. This record comes from a study of blood T cell repertoires in COVID-19. Study-level background: PBMCs, B-cell-depleted T cells, or T cells provided the cDNA or gDNA that made up the material.

Per the authors' pipeline: Nucleated cell number was recorded as an estimate derived from reference gene primer amplification. Assay used: immunoSEQ multiplex PCR; TCRdb lists only in-frame clones, some missing. For V, J and clone size, that table is used; D and trimming come from the DNA. This sample yields a few hundred thousand clones, of which 84% are seen a single time; around 18% belongs to the top ten. CDR1 and CDR2 from the germline V gene are SGHAT and FQNNGV. This CDR3 is built from 16 residues. The ends lost 5 bases at V and 6 bases at J; junction bases unmatched: 14. This receptor was obtained from a woman at least 80 years old with active or convalescent COVID-19. V gene TRBV11-2 combines with J gene TRBJ2-7; TRBD2 matches 9 bases. The sequencing sample was made of peripheral blood. For the CDR3, the DNA is TGTGCCAGCAGCCGCCGGGGTAGCGGGAGATTTACCGAGCAGTACTTC. Translated: CASSRRGSGRFTEQYF. Full variable domain (outside the CDR3, taken from reference TRBV11-2 and TRBJ2-7): EAGVAQSPRYKIIEKRQSVAFWCNPISGHATLYWYQQILGQGPKLLIQFQNNGVVDDSQLPKDRFSAERLKGVDSTLKIQPAKLEDSAVYLCASSRRGSGRFTEQYFGPGTRLTVT.